Each of the 23 T cell receptor beta chains below was sequenced from the same sample in a study of blood T cell repertoires in COVID-19. TCRdb's copy holds only in-frame clones and misses some; the assay was immunoSEQ multiplex PCR. This sample carries 120,000 to 150,000 clones, around 84% of them seen once, and the ten largest clones take approximately 13%. Material: peripheral blood. The receptors derive from a man aged 60-69 years with active or convalescent COVID-19.

V and J are TRBV11-2 and TRBJ1-2; the match to TRBD1 covers 7 bases. The length of the CDR3 is 14 residues. The germline V gene encodes CDR1 SGHAT and CDR2 FQNNGV. After removal of 4 bases from V and 4 bases from J, the junction contained 6 bases not matched to a gene. The CDR3 DNA is TGTGCCAGCAGCTCCGCCGGGACAGTCTATGGCTACACCTTC. Its protein product is CASSSAGTVYGYTF.

The CDR3: CASSPRQGLNTEAFF. CDR3 sequence (DNA): TGTGCCAGCAGTCCGCGACAGGGCCTGAACACTGAAGCTTTCTTT. J is TRBJ1-1 and V is TRBV27; 7 nucleotides agree with TRBD1. This CDR3 spans 15 amino acids. Per the germline V gene, CDR1 is MNHEY and CDR2 is SMNVEV (reference sequence). V lost 5 bases and J lost 0; bases outside the gene matches: 6.

This clone was found a few times. V gene TRBV20-1 combines with J gene TRBJ2-1; D perhaps matches TRBD2 (5 bases). This CDR3 region has 11 residues. From germline, CDR1 is DFQATT and CDR2 SNEGSKA (reference sequence). V shed 6 bases and J shed 12 bases, with 15 bases lying between them. Here the CDR3 DNA reads TGCAGTGCACTAGTGCGGATGGTGCAGTTCTTC. This codes for CSALVRMVQFF.

The chain is built from TRBV28 and TRBJ1-5; D remains unclear. This CDR3 region has 13 residues. The germline V gene encodes CDR1 MDHEN and CDR2 SYDVKM. The ends were cut back, 4 bases at V and 6 bases at J, with 10 bases in the middle. The CDR3 region is CASSSLKSQPQHF. As DNA, the CDR3 is TGTGCCAGCAGTTCCCTTAAGAGTCAGCCCCAGCATTTT.

This clone came up once. This chain uses TRBV6-6 with TRBJ2-2; 8 bases are shared with TRBD1. Trimming removed 2 bases from V and 7 bases from J; junction bases left unmatched: 6. CDR1 is MNHNY, CDR2 SVGAGI, per germline (reference sequence). This CDR3 has 15 amino acids. CDR3 in DNA: TGTGCCAGCAGTTACCCCGGACAGGGCAGCGGGGAGCTGTTTTTT. Translating it yields CASSYPGQGSGELFF.

This clone was seen just once. This chain links TRBV19 with TRBJ2-1, with TRBD2 matching over 8 bases. The ends lost 0 bases at V and 10 bases at J; junction bases unmatched: 5. Germline V gene data show CDR1 as LNHDA and CDR2 as SQIVND (reference sequence). This CDR3 has 14 amino acids. The CDR3 coding sequence is TGTGCCAGTAGTATAGAACAAGCGGGAGCGGAGCAGTTCTTC. This codes for CASSIEQAGAEQFF.

This rearrangement joins TRBV4-2 to TRBJ1-4; D call uncertain. The CDR3 sequence is 17 residues long. The germline gives CDR1 LGHNA, CDR2 YNFKEQ. Trimming shortened V by 0 bases and J by 0 bases, and 11 bases separated the two germline ends. CDR3 sequence reads: CASSQEGIRTTNEKLFF. Written as DNA, the CDR3 is TGTGCCAGCAGCCAAGAAGGAATCAGGACAACTAATGAAAAACTGTTTTTT.

The V and J genes are TRBV2 and TRBJ1-3; TRBD1 agrees at 8 bases. Germline CDR1 and CDR2: SNHLY and FYNNEI. The CDR3 has 14 residues. The V segment lost 8 bases and the J segment 4 bases; nucleotides outside the gene matches: 7. The CDR3 region has the DNA TGTGCCAGCCGATCGACAGGGGCAGGAAACACCATATATTTT. Translation gives CASRSTGAGNTIYF.

In its sample, this clone was seen a few times. The CDR3 DNA follows: TGTGCCAGCAGCTTAAGCGGGAACAACCGGGATACGCAGTATTTT. It specifies CASSLSGNNRDTQYF. This chain connects TRBV7-7 to TRBJ2-3, with 7 bases fitting TRBD2. The CDR3 sequence is 15 residues long. Germline CDR1 SSHAT, CDR2 FNYEAQ (reference sequence). The V segment lost 2 bases and the J segment 6 bases; nucleotides outside the gene matches: 8. The full variable domain, in which reference TRBV7-7 and TRBJ2-3 provide the parts outside the CDR3, is GAGVSQSPRYKVTKRGQDVTLRCDPISSHATLYWYQQALGQGPEFLTYFNYEAQPDKSGLPSDRFSAERPEGSISTLTIQRTEQRDSAMYRCASSLSGNNRDTQYFGPGTRLTVL.

This clone has only one observation. The rearrangement uses TRBV5-4 and TRBJ1-1, with 8 bases aligning to TRBD1. CDR3 size: 16 residues. The V gene's germline CDR1 is SGHNT and CDR2 YYREEE (reference sequence). Trimming cost V 4 bases and J 3 bases; bases outside gene matches: 11. This CDR3 reads CASSRDRTPGDTEAFF. CDR3 nucleotides: TGTGCCAGCAGCCGGGACAGGACTCCTGGGGACACTGAAGCTTTCTTT.

The genes are TRBV9 and TRBJ1-6, with D perhaps TRBD1 (5 bases). Germline CDR1 SGDLS, CDR2 YYNGEE. The CDR3 covers 15 residues. The V end was cut by 0 bases, the J end by 6 bases, with 10 bases between. CDR3 coding DNA: TGTGCCAGCAGCGTAGGCCAGGGCCGTAATTCACCCCTCCACTTT. It translates to CASSVGQGRNSPLHF.

The chain is built from TRBV9 and TRBJ1-4, with 7 positions matching TRBD1. Germline assignment: CDR1 SGDLS and CDR2 YYNGEE. This CDR3 is 17 amino acids long. The ends lost 0 bases at V and 5 bases at J; junction bases unmatched: 10. CDR3 DNA sequence: TGTGCCAGCAGCGTAGGTGTGGGACAGCGCACAAATGAAAAACTGTTTTTT. Protein product: CASSVGVGQRTNEKLFF.

On this clone: At one end, the junction sequence differs from germline, possibly due to a read error. V gene TRBV4-2 combines with J gene TRBJ1-2; a weak D match, TRBD1 (5 bases). CDR3 length: 17 amino acids. Germline loops: CDR1 LGHNA, CDR2 YNFKEQ. The DNA of the CDR3 is TGTGCCAGCGGCCAGGGTCAGGCGAACTTCCTTAACTATGGCTACACCTTC. This sequence encodes CASGQGQANFLNYGYTF.

V and J are TRBV6-2 or TRBV6-3 and TRBJ2-2, with D unclear. The CDR3 is 14 residues long. Germline V lookup: CDR1 MNHEY, CDR2 SVGEGT. V was clipped by 6 bases and J by 3 bases, with 11 bases between them. This chain's CDR3 is CASSPSVYTGELFF. Written as DNA, the CDR3 is TGTGCCAGCAGCCCCTCAGTATACACCGGGGAGCTGTTTTTT.

The CDR3 protein is CATSRGSNSGNTIYF. CDR3 bases: TGTGCCACCAGCAGAGGTAGTAACTCTGGAAACACCATATATTTT. The chain carries TRBV15 and TRBJ1-3; D is ambiguous. The CDR3 totals 15 residues. CDR1 is LNHNV, CDR2 YYDKDF, per germline (reference sequence). V lost 1 base, J lost 0 bases, and 7 bases lay in between.

The chain recombines TRBV30 with TRBJ2-7; possibly TRBD2 for D (7 bases). The germline CDR1 and CDR2 sequences are GTSNPN and SVGIG (reference sequence). This CDR3 region has 14 residues. V was shortened by 3 bases and J by 6 bases, with 18 bases between the two germline ends. The CDR3 region is CAWSEGGLGSEQYF. Here the CDR3 DNA reads TGTGCCTGGAGCGAGGGGGGGTTGGGGAGCGAGCAGTACTTC.

This clone has just a few counts. The chain is built from TRBV15 and TRBJ1-6; maybe TRBD1 (5 bases). The germline gives CDR1 LNHNV, CDR2 YYDKDF (reference sequence). The ends were cut back, 0 bases at V and 7 bases at J, with 10 bases in the middle. This CDR3 has 15 amino acids. CDR3 nucleotides: TGTGCCACCAGCAGAGATTCCGGGGGGAATTCACCCCTCCACTTT. Protein product: CATSRDSGGNSPLHF.

This chain links TRBV6-5 with TRBJ2-7, with a weak D call TRBD2 (8 bases). Germline V gives CDR1 MNHEY, CDR2 SVGAGI. The ends were cut back, 6 bases at V and 2 bases at J, with 14 bases in the middle. The CDR3 has 14 amino acids. CDR3 bases: TGTGCCAGCAGCCCCGGGAGGGGGCCCTACGAGCAGTACTTC. This translates into CASSPGRGPYEQYF.

The chain has TRBV7-9 and TRBJ1-5, with D possibly TRBD1 on 5 matching bases. Per germline, CDR1 SEHNR and CDR2 FQNEAQ (reference sequence). The CDR3 length is 14 residues. The ends were cut back, 4 bases at V and 0 bases at J, with 7 bases in the middle. DNA for the CDR3: TGTGCCAGCAGCTACGACAGTAGCAATCAGCCCCAGCATTTT. It specifies CASSYDSSNQPQHF.

This chain uses TRBV5-1 with TRBJ2-7, with D possibly TRBD1 on 6 matching bases. V lost 1 base, J lost 5 bases, and 16 bases lay in between. Germline V gene data show CDR1 as SGHRS and CDR2 as YFSETQ. The CDR3 runs 15 residues. This CDR3 is CASSLSQGPRDEQYF. The CDR3 nucleotides read TGCGCCAGCAGCTTGAGTCAGGGGCCCCGGGACGAGCAGTACTTC. The variable domain in full, completed from reference TRBV5-1 and TRBJ2-7, reads KAGVTQTPRYLIKTRGQQVTLSCSPISGHRSVSWYQQTPGQGLQFLFEYFSETQRNKGNFPGRFSGRQFSNSRSEMNVSTLELGDSALYLCASSLSQGPRDEQYFGPGTRLTVT.

This clone was detected only once. A junction boundary mismatches the germline segment, possibly from a read error. CDR3 DNA: TGTGCCAGCAGCGAAGACAGTTATCGGGAGACCCAGTACTTC. Translated: CASSEDSYRETQYF. The gene calls are TRBV2 and TRBJ2-5, with D maybe TRBD1 (5 bases). The germline gives CDR1 SNHLY, CDR2 FYNNEI. This CDR3 spans 14 amino acids. Based on the CDR3 plus reference TRBV2 and TRBJ2-5, the full variable domain is EPEVTQTPSHQVTQMGQEVILRCVPISNHLYFYWYRQILGQKVEFLVSFYNNEISEKSEIFDDQFSVERPDGSNFTLKIRSTKLEDSAMYFCASSEDSYRETQYFGPGTRLLVL.

This clone has just one count. This sequence joins TRBV9 and TRBJ2-7; possible D gene TRBD2, 5 bases. The CDR3 spans 14 residues. V lost 4 bases to trimming and J lost 6 bases, with 17 bases between them. Germline CDR1 SGDLS, CDR2 YYNGEE. In nucleotides, the CDR3 is TGTGCCAGCAGCTCCCGGACTTCGACGGGCGAGCAGTACTTC. Residues: CASSSRTSTGEQYF.

The J gene is TRBJ2-7, the V gene TRBV15; tentatively, D is TRBD1 (6 bases). Germline V gene sequence: CDR1 LNHNV, CDR2 YYDKDF (reference sequence). The CDR3 is 14 residues long. V lost 4 bases and J lost 0, with 10 bases in between. This CDR3 is CATSKGGDSYEQYF. The CDR3 DNA reads as TGTGCCACCAGCAAAGGGGGTGACTCCTACGAGCAGTACTTC.